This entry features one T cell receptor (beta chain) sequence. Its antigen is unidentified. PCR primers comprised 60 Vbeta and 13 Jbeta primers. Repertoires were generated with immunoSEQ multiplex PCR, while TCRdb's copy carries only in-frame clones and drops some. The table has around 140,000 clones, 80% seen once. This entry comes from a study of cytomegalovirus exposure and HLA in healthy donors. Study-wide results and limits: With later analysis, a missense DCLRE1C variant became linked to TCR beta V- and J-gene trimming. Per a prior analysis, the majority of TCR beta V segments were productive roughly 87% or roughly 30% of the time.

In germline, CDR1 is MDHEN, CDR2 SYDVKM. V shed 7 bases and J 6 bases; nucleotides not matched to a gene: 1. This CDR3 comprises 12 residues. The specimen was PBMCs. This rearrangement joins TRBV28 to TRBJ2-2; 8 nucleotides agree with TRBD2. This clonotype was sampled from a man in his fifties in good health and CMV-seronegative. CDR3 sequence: CASTRGAGELFF. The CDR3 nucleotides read TGTGCCAGCACGCGGGGGGCCGGGGAGCTGTTTTTT.